Shown below are 28 T cell receptor beta chains from a single sample sequenced in a study of blood T cell repertoires in COVID-19. Produced via immunoSEQ multiplex PCR; TCRdb's table is partial and in-frame only. The table includes around 330,000 clones, about 91% detected once. Sample: peripheral blood. These receptors were obtained from a woman aged 25 to 39 with COVID-19, enrolled during active disease.

The rearrangement links TRBV11-2 to TRBJ2-7, with D perhaps TRBD1 (5 bases). CDR1 SGHAT and CDR2 FQNNGV come from the germline V gene. There are 14 residues in the CDR3. Trimming cost V 7 bases and J 3 bases, with 16 bases left between them. In nucleotides, the CDR3 is TGTGCCAGCACCCCTCTTCTTGACAGCTACGAGCAGTACGTC. As protein: CASTPLLDSYEQYV.

This chain links TRBV7-9 with TRBJ2-7, with a possible D match to TRBD1 (6 bases). The CDR3 spans 13 residues. Trimming took off 6 bases at V and 6 bases at J, with 15 bases between the two ends. The germline gives CDR1 SEHNR, CDR2 FQNEAQ (reference sequence). The CDR3 nucleotides read TGTGCCAGCAGTGCTCAACAGGGTGGCGAGCAGTACGTC. The encoded protein is CASSAQQGGEQYV.

DNA of the CDR3: TGTGCCAGCGGGCCTTTGTTGGTCCAGTACTTC. Its translation: CASGPLLVQYF. The chain links TRBV28 to TRBJ2-5; D gene ambiguous. In germline, CDR1 is MDHEN, CDR2 SYDVKM. CDR3 length: 11 residues. The germline V and J ends were trimmed by 8 bases and 10 bases, with 14 bases remaining between them.

The V call is TRBV3-1 (or the pseudogene TRBV3-2), the J call TRBJ1-2; D may be TRBD1 (5 bases). This CDR3 has 15 residues. Germline-derived CDR1 and CDR2 are LGHDT and YNNKEL (reference sequence). The V end lost 2 bases, the J end lost 4 bases, and 14 bases lay between the germline ends. Here the CDR3 DNA reads TGTGCCAGCAGCCAATCAGGACGGGACTTCTATGGCTACACCTTC. It is translated as CASSQSGRDFYGYTF.

V and J are TRBV7-9 and TRBJ1-4, with 9 bases aligning to TRBD1. With 0 bases clipped from V and 4 bases from J, the junction kept 0 bases outside the gene matches. Germline CDR1 reads SEHNR; CDR2 reads FQNEAQ (reference sequence). This CDR3 has 15 residues. Written as DNA, the CDR3 is TGTGCCAGCAGCTTAGCGGACAGGGGTAATGAAAAACTGTTTTTT. This translates into CASSLADRGNEKLFF.

The chain has TRBV6-2 or TRBV6-3 and TRBJ1-5; D may be TRBD1 (6 bases). The CDR3 is made up of 16 amino acids. Trimming took 4 bases from V and 2 from J, leaving 15 bases between them. CDR1 is MNHEY, CDR2 SVGEGT, per germline. CDR3 bases: TGTGCCAGCAGTTCGGCCGTGCACAGGGGCAATCAGCCCCAGCATTTT. This codes for CASSSAVHRGNQPQHF.

V is TRBV6-6 and J is TRBJ2-7; TRBD1 matches 7 bases. V lost 9 bases and J lost 2; bases outside the gene matches: 7. This CDR3 comprises 13 residues. Germline V lookup: CDR1 MNHNY, CDR2 SVGAGI (reference sequence). The CDR3 protein is CARDWDSPYEQYV. CDR3 DNA sequence: TGTGCCAGAGACTGGGACAGTCCCTACGAGCAGTACGTC.

This chain joins TRBV7-9 and TRBJ1-2, with a weak D call TRBD1 (6 bases). V dropped 5 bases and J dropped 2 bases, with 15 bases sitting between them. The CDR3 totals 15 residues. CDR1 and CDR2 from the germline V gene are SEHNR and FQNEAQ (reference sequence). The CDR3 reads CASSLDTGLNYGYTF. The CDR3 DNA sequence: TGTGCCAGCAGCCTAGATACAGGGCTCAACTATGGCTACACCTTC.

V is TRBV6-5 and J is TRBJ1-5; D is undetermined. This CDR3 spans 15 amino acids. Germline CDR1 is MNHEY and CDR2 is SVGAGI. The V gene lost 6 bases and the J gene lost 4 bases, with 16 bases spanning the gap. CDR3 sequence: CASSRGSGENQPQHF. In nucleotides, the CDR3 is TGTGCCAGCAGCCGGGGAAGTGGGGAGAATCAGCCCCAGCATTTT.

The DNA for the CDR3 is TGTGCCAGCAGCTTATTCAGGGCATCTAGCACAGATACGCAGTATTTT. This codes for CASSLFRASSTDTQYF. The rearrangement uses TRBV7-3 and TRBJ2-3, with D possibly being TRBD1 (5 bases). This CDR3 is 16 amino acids long. V shed 2 bases and J shed 0 bases, with 12 bases lying between them. Germline values: CDR1 SGHTA, CDR2 FQGTGA.

The rearrangement uses TRBV5-1 and TRBJ2-7; 12 positions match TRBD1. The J segment lost 7 bases and the V segment lost 0 bases, leaving 8 bases of the junction unmatched. Per the germline V gene, CDR1 is SGHRS and CDR2 is YFSETQ. The CDR3 contains 16 residues. This CDR3 reads CASSLGPGQGAVEQYV. The CDR3 DNA reads TGCGCCAGCAGCTTGGGTCCGGGACAGGGGGCGGTGGAGCAGTACGTC.

The genes are TRBV14 and TRBJ2-7; no clear D gene. V lost 0 bases, J lost 5 bases, and 8 bases lay in between. Germline V CDR1 and CDR2: SGHDN, FVKESK. The CDR3 runs to 13 residues. CDR3 sequence reads: CASSQDRSDEQYF. CDR3 sequence (DNA): TGTGCCAGCAGCCAAGATAGGAGTGACGAGCAGTACTTC.

The chain joins TRBV3-1 (or the pseudogene TRBV3-2) to TRBJ2-3; the D gene is possibly TRBD2 (7 bases). V lost 4 bases and J lost 0, with 14 bases in between. From germline, CDR1 is LGHDT and CDR2 YNNKEL (reference sequence). The CDR3 loop spans 16 amino acids. For the CDR3, the DNA is TGTGCCAGCAGCCCTCCTAGCGGACAGAGCACAGATACGCAGTATTTT. Protein sequence: CASSPPSGQSTDTQYF.

Only one count was recorded for this clone. The rearrangement joins TRBV7-2 to TRBJ2-2; maybe TRBD2 (5 bases). The CDR3 covers 12 residues. Looked up from germline, CDR1 is SGHTA and CDR2 is FQGNSA. Trimming removed 5 bases from V and 6 bases from J, with 7 bases in between. Here the CDR3 reads CASSMRAGELFF. The CDR3, as DNA: TGTGCCAGCAGCATGAGGGCCGGGGAGCTGTTTTTT.

This sequence joins TRBV11-2 and TRBJ2-7, with 7 bases identical to TRBD1. The CDR3 consists of 15 residues. Trimming cost V 6 bases and J 3 bases; bases outside gene matches: 11. CDR1 and CDR2 from the germline V gene are SGHAT and FQNNGV. The CDR3 here is CASSFPSGTDYEQYF. CDR3 sequence (DNA): TGTGCCAGCAGTTTCCCGAGTGGGACAGACTACGAGCAGTACTTC.

The genes are TRBV3-1 (or the pseudogene TRBV3-2) and TRBJ2-1, with 8 nucleotides matching TRBD2. The CDR3 covers 15 residues. Germline-derived CDR1 and CDR2 are LGHDT and YNNKEL (reference sequence). The trim removed 5 bases at V and 9 bases at J, leaving 12 bases unmatched. The CDR3 region is CASSSVGGAGVEQFF. In DNA, the CDR3 is TGTGCCAGCAGCTCGGTCGGGGGGGCTGGAGTTGAGCAGTTCTTC.

This clone was observed a few times. This sequence joins TRBV28 and TRBJ1-2; 8 nucleotides match TRBD1. V was pared by 6 bases and J by 4 bases, with 10 bases of the junction left unmatched. There are 15 residues in the CDR3. Germline assignment: CDR1 MDHEN and CDR2 SYDVKM. The CDR3 coding sequence is TGTGCCAGCAGATACGGACAGGGTTTAGCCTATGGCTACACCTTC. Translated, it gives CASRYGQGLAYGYTF.

J is TRBJ1-1 and V is TRBV28; D is possibly TRBD1 (5 bases). V lost 5 bases and J lost 8, with 21 bases in between. The CDR3 is 15 amino acids. Looked up from germline, CDR1 is MDHEN and CDR2 is SYDVKM. The DNA of the CDR3 is TGTGCCAGCAGTCCGCAAGGTCCCGGACAAAAGGAAGCTTTCTTT. The encoded protein is CASSPQGPGQKEAFF.

The rearrangement links TRBV5-1 to TRBJ2-1, with D possibly TRBD2 on 5 matching bases. CDR3 length: 14 amino acids. The V gene lost 2 bases and the J gene lost 2 bases, with 8 bases spanning the gap. Germline loops: CDR1 SGHRS, CDR2 YFSETQ. This CDR3 reads CASSLAEAYNEQFF. In DNA form, the CDR3 reads TGCGCCAGCAGCTTAGCGGAGGCCTACAATGAGCAGTTCTTC.

On this clone itself: Relative to the germline gene, one junction end is altered; a read error may explain this. V gene TRBV9 combines with J gene TRBJ2-1, with 11 positions matching TRBD2. This CDR3 is 15 amino acids long. Per germline, CDR1 SGDLS and CDR2 YYNGEE. CDR3: CAGSLTSGGYNEQFF. CDR3 DNA: TGTGCCGGCAGCCTAACTAGCGGGGGTTACAATGAGCAGTTCTTC.

This rearrangement joins TRBV6-2 or TRBV6-3 to TRBJ1-1; D is perhaps TRBD1 (5 bases). This CDR3 is 13 amino acids long. The V end lost 6 bases, the J end lost 4 bases, and 12 bases lay between the germline ends. The germline V gene encodes CDR1 MNHEY and CDR2 SVGEGT. The CDR3 DNA follows: TGTGCCAGCAGCCTGACAGAGTCCACTGAAGCTTTCTTT. Protein sequence: CASSLTESTEAFF.

The V call is TRBV5-1, the J call TRBJ2-3; D possibly corresponds to TRBD1 (6 bases). The CDR3 length is 16 residues. V was trimmed by 5 bases and J by 6 bases, leaving 22 bases between them. Germline V lookup: CDR1 SGHRS, CDR2 YFSETQ. This chain's CDR3 is CASRPTGPSGSDTQYF. The CDR3 bases are TGCGCCAGCAGACCCACAGGGCCCTCCGGTTCGGATACGCAGTATTTT.

Comments on this clone: Additional DNA sequences in this sample encode the identical CDR3. The gene calls are TRBV19 and TRBJ1-1; possibly TRBD1 for D (5 bases). CDR3 length: 12 amino acids. V was cut by 9 bases and J by 5 bases, with 13 bases left in between. Germline-derived CDR1 and CDR2 are LNHDA and SQIVND (reference sequence). CDR3 DNA: TGTGCCAGCCAAACTGGGGGGACTGAAGCTTTCTTT. It yields the protein CASQTGGTEAFF.

The chain couples TRBV7-8 to TRBJ1-3, with TRBD1 identical over 10 bases. The CDR3 is made up of 16 amino acids. Germline V gene lookup returns CDR1 SGHVS and CDR2 FQNEAQ. Trimming at V came to 5 bases and at J to 4 bases, leaving 8 bases not matched to a gene. The CDR3 DNA sequence: TGTGCCAGCAGCCGCTTGGGACAGGGGTACGGAAACACCATATATTTT. It encodes CASSRLGQGYGNTIYF.

This clone was observed a handful of times. This chain joins TRBV3-1 (or the pseudogene TRBV3-2) and TRBJ1-5, with TRBD1 as a possible D gene (5 bases). Trimming took off 1 base at V and 7 bases at J, with 14 bases between the two ends. This CDR3 has 15 amino acids. Germline CDR1 and CDR2: LGHDT and YNNKEL (reference sequence). In DNA form, the CDR3 reads TGTGCCAGCAGCCAAGGACCCGGGGGAGAGCAGCCCCAGCATTTT. Translated: CASSQGPGGEQPQHF.

This CDR3 reads CAWRGDRGKGYYGYTF. In nucleotides, the CDR3 is TGTGCCTGGAGGGGGGACAGGGGAAAAGGGTACTATGGCTACACCTTC. J is TRBJ1-2 and V is TRBV30; 10 bases are shared with TRBD1. J was trimmed by 3 bases and V by 3 bases; bases with no gene match: 10. CDR1 is GTSNPN and CDR2 is SVGIG in the germline V gene (reference sequence). The CDR3 totals 16 residues.

The chain links TRBV27 to TRBJ1-2; D is unclear. Germline-derived CDR1 and CDR2 are MNHEY and SMNVEV (reference sequence). Trimming took 3 bases from V and 7 from J, leaving 12 bases between them. This CDR3 region has 13 residues. The CDR3 nucleotides read TGTGCCAGCAGTTTTCACAGTGGGAGTGGCTACACCTTC. It codes for CASSFHSGSGYTF.

The chain has TRBV28 and TRBJ2-4; possible D gene TRBD1, 6 bases. Germline assignment: CDR1 MDHEN and CDR2 SYDVKM. This CDR3 contains 11 residues. The germline V and J ends were trimmed by 6 bases and 10 bases, with 10 bases remaining between them. The CDR3 sequence is CASSTGQIQYF. As DNA, the CDR3 is TGTGCCAGCAGCACTGGACAGATTCAGTACTTC. Based on the CDR3 plus reference TRBV28 and TRBJ2-4, the full variable domain is DVKVTQSSRYLVKRTGEKVFLECVQDMDHENMFWYRQDPGLGLRLIYFSYDVKMKEKGDIPEGYSVSREKKERFSLILESASTNQTSMYLCASSTGQIQYFGAGTRLSVL.